This T cell receptor beta chain derives from a study of Ad26.COV2.S vaccination and SARS-CoV-2 variants. The overall study: This donor came from the COV1001 trial of Ad26.COV2.S.

Assay used: immunoSEQ multiplex PCR; TCRdb lists only in-frame clones, some missing. Seen here are some 340,000 clones, 70% to 90% observed once, and the top ten hold under 2%. CDR1 and CDR2 (germline): LGHNA, YSLEER. The V and J ends lost 7 bases and 0 bases, in that order; junction bases with no gene match: 21. The CDR3 totals 20 residues. Treatment reported: about 20 received Ad26.COV2.S at low or high dose, single or two shots; roughly five received placebo; per-sample allocation not given. Day 63 after the first vaccine or placebo injection was the time point for sampling. Donation was by an adult aged 18-55 years who was in Boston. Participants' vaccine, an Ad26 vector, delivered Wuhan-strain SARS-CoV-2 spike.

V usage is TRBV4-3 and J usage is TRBJ2-3; TRBD2 matches 8 bases. The clonotype originates from a person aged 18-60 years who received the Ad26.COV2.S COVID-19 vaccine or a placebo. The starting material was peripheral blood, obtained in a trial of Ad26.COV2.S vaccine versus placebo. In DNA, the CDR3 is TGCGCCAGCAAACTGAAACATGGGGTAGCGGGGATACCTAGCACAGATACGCAGTATTTT. This encodes CASKLKHGVAGIPSTDTQYF.